The present TCR beta chain was sequenced within a study of blood T cells in healthy people across ages. The authors ran a second PCR of roughly 6 to 11 cycles using a sample-barcoded 5' primer and a J-beta primer mix. All cDNA molecules were each tagged by a template-switch adaptor with 12 random nucleotides. TCRdb fed the 5' RACE reads into MiXCR, producing one record per CDR3 protein. This sample carries 1.8 million or so distinct CDR3 sequences, around 42% of them seen once, and the ten largest clones take 23%. The germline V gene encodes CDR1 SEHNR and CDR2 FQNEAQ (reference sequence). This CDR3 comprises 15 residues. To note about this clonotype: The junction does not match germline at one end; this may be a read error.

PBMCs numbering at least 6.5 million were isolated per sample. The chain couples TRBV7-9 to TRBJ2-1; D might be TRBD2 (6 bases). This clonotype was sampled from a human donor in good health. Material: blood. The CDR3 here is CASSLEASEANEQFF. The CDR3 nucleotides read TGCGCCAGCAGCTTAGAGGCTAGCGAGGCCAATGAGCAGTTCTTC.